The rows below give T cell receptor beta chains drawn from one sample of a study of blood T cells in healthy people across ages. TCRdb re-called the 5' RACE reads through MiXCR, storing one row per CDR3 protein. Found here are over 600,000 distinct CDR3 sequences, approximately 40% of them singletons; the top ten hold 25% to 35%. The sequenced sample consisted of blood. These receptors were obtained from an elderly man in good health. Both conserved end residues are part of each CDR3. The D gene is left open where the match is weak. Where a row states a size, it is once, few, many or the class of an expanded clone; other rows omit it.

d_gene: TRBD1; abundance: many; j_gene: TRBJ2-5; v_gene: TRBV28; CDR3nt: TGTGCCAGCAGTCGCCGGACAGGGGGACTTGGGGAGACCCAGTACTTC; CDR3aa: CASSRRTGGLGETQYF
d_gene: TRBD1; abundance: few; j_gene: TRBJ2-7; v_gene: TRBV5-6; CDR3nt: TGTGCCAGCAGGAACCGGGACAGACCACACGAGCAGTACTTC; CDR3aa: CASRNRDRPHEQYF
d_gene: TRBD2; abundance: few; j_gene: TRBJ2-7; v_gene: TRBV7-2; CDR3nt: TGTGCCAGCAGCTTCAGGCGGGGGGGAAACGAGCAGTACTTC; CDR3aa: CASSFRRGGNEQYF
d_gene: TRBD1; abundance: .; j_gene: TRBJ2-1; v_gene: TRBV20-1; CDR3nt: TGCAGTGGAAGGACAGGGGGTGTTAGCTCCTACAATGAGCAGTTCTTC; CDR3aa: CSGRTGGVSSYNEQFF
d_gene: .; abundance: .; j_gene: TRBJ1-1; v_gene: TRBV20-1; CDR3nt: TGCAGTGCTAGGAAAGGGGGGGCACAGGAAGCTTTCTTT; CDR3aa: CSARKGGAQEAFF
d_gene: .; abundance: few; j_gene: TRBJ2-7; v_gene: TRBV12-3/TRBV12-4; CDR3nt: TGTGCCAGCAGTCCCCGGACCCGGTTGTACGAGCAGTACTTC; CDR3aa: CASSPRTRLYEQYF
d_gene: TRBD1; abundance: few; j_gene: TRBJ1-6; v_gene: TRBV27; CDR3nt: TGTGCCAGCAGTTCGACAGGGCTCAATTCACCCCTCCACTTT; CDR3aa: CASSSTGLNSPLHF
d_gene: TRBD2; abundance: .; j_gene: TRBJ2-5; v_gene: TRBV5-1; CDR3nt: TGCGCCAGCAGCTTGCGACAAGCGGGAGTCGTGGAGACCCAGTACTTC; CDR3aa: CASSLRQAGVVETQYF
d_gene: .; abundance: few; j_gene: TRBJ1-1; v_gene: TRBV7-2; CDR3nt: TGTGCCAGCAGCTTAGTATGGACTGAAGCTTTCTTT; CDR3aa: CASSLVWTEAFF
d_gene: .; abundance: once; j_gene: TRBJ2-5; v_gene: TRBV20-1; CDR3nt: TGCAGTGCTAGTTCGGGGAACAAAGAGACCCAGTACTTC; CDR3aa: CSASSGNKETQYF
d_gene: .; abundance: .; j_gene: TRBJ2-7; v_gene: TRBV3-1; CDR3nt: TGTGTCAGCAGCCCTCCCCCGAAGGGTTGGATTTACGAGCAGTACTTC; CDR3aa: CVSSPPPKGWIYEQYF
d_gene: TRBD1; abundance: .; j_gene: TRBJ2-4; v_gene: TRBV7-2; CDR3nt: TGTGCCAGCAGCTCCCCGGGACAGGGGACCATTCAGTACTTC; CDR3aa: CASSSPGQGTIQYF
d_gene: .; abundance: .; j_gene: TRBJ2-5; v_gene: TRBV20-1; CDR3nt: TGCAGTGCTAGAGATAACCGGGGGGAGACCCAGTACTTC; CDR3aa: CSARDNRGETQYF
d_gene: .; abundance: many; j_gene: TRBJ1-5; v_gene: TRBV20-1; CDR3nt: TGCAGCCCGAACGGGACGGCCGGGCCCCAGCATTTT; CDR3aa: CSPNGTAGPQHF
d_gene: .; abundance: .; j_gene: TRBJ1-3; v_gene: TRBV6-6; CDR3nt: TGTGCCAGCAGTTCTCGAGAACGAAACACCATATATTTT; CDR3aa: CASSSRERNTIYF
d_gene: .; abundance: few; j_gene: TRBJ1-6; v_gene: TRBV18; CDR3nt: TGTGCCAGCTCACCAGGCCAGGCCAATTCACCCCTCCACTTT; CDR3aa: CASSPGQANSPLHF